Given below is one TCR beta chain in context. Its antigen is not identified. Assay: immunoSEQ multiplex PCR; the TCRdb copy retains only in-frame clones and omits some. The profile shows approximately 18,000 clones, 80% to 90% of them singletons. The data are from a study of T cell clones after liver transplantation. The wider study: A pre-transplant mixed lymphocyte reaction with TCRbeta sequencing defined graft-donor-reactive clones followed in post-transplant blood. Draws occurred before transplant, before withdrawal, and after complete or failed withdrawal. Points from the study as a whole: Post-transplant, graft-donor-reactive CD4 TCRbeta sequences in blood dropped significantly in most of the 8 subjects.

V lost 3 bases, J lost 3 bases, and 6 bases stayed unmatched. CDR1 and CDR2 from the germline V gene are SGDLS and YYNGEE. The CDR3 runs 14 residues. The sample in question was CD8+ T cells from blood, obtained 46 months after liver transplant. This receptor was taken from a human patient who received a liver transplant. Certain T cells may be donor cells from the graft. The chain employs TRBV9 and TRBJ2-7, with 7 positions matching TRBD1. Here the CDR3 DNA reads TGTGCCAGCAGCGACCCTGACAGGGTCTACGAGCAGTACTTC. It encodes CASSDPDRVYEQYF.